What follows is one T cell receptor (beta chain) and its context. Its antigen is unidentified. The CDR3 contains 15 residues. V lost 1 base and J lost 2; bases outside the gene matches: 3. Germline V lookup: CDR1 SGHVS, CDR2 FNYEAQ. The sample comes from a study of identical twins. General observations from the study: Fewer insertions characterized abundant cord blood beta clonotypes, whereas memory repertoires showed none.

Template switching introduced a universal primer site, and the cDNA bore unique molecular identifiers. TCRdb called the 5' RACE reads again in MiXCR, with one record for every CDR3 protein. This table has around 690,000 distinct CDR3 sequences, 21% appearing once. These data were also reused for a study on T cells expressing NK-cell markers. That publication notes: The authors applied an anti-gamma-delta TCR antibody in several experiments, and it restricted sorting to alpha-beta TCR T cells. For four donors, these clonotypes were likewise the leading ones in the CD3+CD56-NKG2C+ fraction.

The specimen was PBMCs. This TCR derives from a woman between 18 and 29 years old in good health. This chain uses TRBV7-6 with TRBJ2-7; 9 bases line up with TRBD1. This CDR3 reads CASSLDRGQPYEQYF. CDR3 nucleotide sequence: TGTGCCAGCAGCTTAGACAGGGGGCAGCCCTACGAGCAGTACTTC.